This TCR beta chain was observed in a study of T cell clonality in common variable immunodeficiency. Study observations and caveats: Reportedly, TCR beta sequences from common variable immunodeficiency showed fewer deletions and N-nucleotide insertions. CVID subjects had higher TCRbeta clonality than healthy controls, most marked in about a third.

There are many counts of this clone. Its antigen is as yet unknown. The read falls 3 residues short of the CDR3 end, and the missing part is taken from the germline J gene. Blood samples were heparinized, about 4.5 to 8 ml per donor. TCRdb's table, derived via immunoSEQ multiplex PCR, lists solely in-frame clones and lacks some. The repertoire has roughly 30,000 clones, none seen only once; the ten largest take about 4.5%. The CDR3 is 15 amino acids. The V and J ends lost 1 base and 5 bases respectively, with 16 bases between them. From germline, CDR1 is GTSNPN and CDR2 SVGIG (reference sequence). J is TRBJ2-3 and V is TRBV30; D possibly corresponds to TRBD2 (7 bases). The sequence was collected from a person aged 18-70 years in good health. Sequenced: peripheral blood mononuclear cells. The DNA read from the CDR3 is TGTGCCTGGAGTGGAGGGGGAGGGCCGGAAGATACG. It specifies CAWSGGGGPEDT. The whole CDR3 protein reads CAWSGGGGPEDTQYF.